The 4 T cell receptor beta chains presented below share a single source sample, sequenced in a study of blood T cell repertoires in COVID-19. Clones were read by immunoSEQ multiplex PCR, and TCRdb kept only the in-frame ones, dropping some. The sample lists roughly 250,000 clones; around nine tenths were seen once. Sequences were obtained from PBMCs or T cells enriched from blood (not recorded which). These receptor sequences come from a woman in her forties or fifties who had recovered from COVID-19.

The J gene is TRBJ1-2, the V gene TRBV18; D might be TRBD1 (6 bases). CDR1 and CDR2 from the germline V gene are KGHSH and LQKENI. V lost 2 bases, J lost 4 bases, and 20 bases lay in between. CDR3 length equals 17 residues. In nucleotides, the CDR3 is TGTGCCAGCTCACCATTATCCCAAACGGACAGTAGCTATGGCTACACCTTC. Its protein is CASSPLSQTDSSYGYTF.

The V call is TRBV10-3, the J call TRBJ2-4; 11 nucleotides line up with TRBD2. The CDR3 is made up of 14 amino acids. Trimming took 4 bases from V and 9 from J; bases not matched to a gene: 5. Germline loops: CDR1 ENHRY, CDR2 SYGVKD. The DNA of the CDR3 is TGTGCCATCAGTGGGGATAGCGGGAGGGGCATTCAGTACTTC. It translates to CAISGDSGRGIQYF.

In this sample, this clone turned up a few times. This rearrangement joins TRBV3-1 (or the pseudogene TRBV3-2) to TRBJ1-1; D gene ambiguous. Germline loops: CDR1 LGHDT, CDR2 YNNKEL (reference sequence). V was trimmed by 1 base and J by 4 bases, leaving 7 bases between them. CDR3 size: 13 residues. The CDR3 region has the DNA TGTGCCAGCAGCCAAGTGGCGGGCACTGAAGCTTTCTTT. Protein: CASSQVAGTEAFF.

The CDR3 DNA reads TGTGCCAGTAGTGACCGGCGGTCTAGCGGATCCTACAATGAGCAGTTCTTC. Its translation is CASSDRRSSGSYNEQFF. V and J are TRBV19 and TRBJ2-1; 7 bases fit TRBD2. V shed 5 bases and J 1 base; nucleotides not matched to a gene: 11. This CDR3 is built from 17 residues. Germline V gene lookup returns CDR1 LNHDA and CDR2 SQIVND (reference sequence).